This T cell receptor (beta chain) came from a study of blood T cell repertoires in COVID-19. The method was immunoSEQ multiplex PCR; TCRdb's version includes in-frame clones alone and lacks a portion of them. The sample lists around 130,000 clones, roughly 80% occurring once. The CDR3 covers 15 residues. Germline trimming cut 2 bases from V and 3 bases from J; bases unmatched to any gene: 7. Per the germline V gene, CDR1 is SGHRS and CDR2 is YFSETQ. This clonotype was sampled from a woman in her sixties or seventies with acute or convalescent COVID-19. Sequencing was performed on peripheral blood. This chain connects TRBV5-1 to TRBJ1-2, with 7 bases matching TRBD1. The CDR3 nucleotides read TGCGCCAGCAGCTTAAGAAGGGGGCAGGACTATGGCTACACCTTC. Its protein is CASSLRRGQDYGYTF.